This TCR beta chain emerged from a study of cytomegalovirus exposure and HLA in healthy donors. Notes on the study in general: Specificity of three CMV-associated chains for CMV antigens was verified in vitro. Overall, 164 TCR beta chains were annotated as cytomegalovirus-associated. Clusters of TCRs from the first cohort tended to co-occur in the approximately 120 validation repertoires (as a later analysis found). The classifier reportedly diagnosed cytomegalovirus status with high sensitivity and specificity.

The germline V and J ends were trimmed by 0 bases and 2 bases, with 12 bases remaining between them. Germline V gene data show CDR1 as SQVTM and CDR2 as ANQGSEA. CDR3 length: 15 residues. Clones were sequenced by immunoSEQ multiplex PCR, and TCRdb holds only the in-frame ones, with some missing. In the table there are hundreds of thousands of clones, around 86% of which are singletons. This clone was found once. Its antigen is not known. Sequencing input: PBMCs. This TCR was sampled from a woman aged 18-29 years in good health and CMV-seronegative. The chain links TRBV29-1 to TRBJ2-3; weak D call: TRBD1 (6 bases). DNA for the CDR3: TGCAGCGTTGAAGATGGCAGGGGACCCACAGATACGCAGTATTTT. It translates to CSVEDGRGPTDTQYF.